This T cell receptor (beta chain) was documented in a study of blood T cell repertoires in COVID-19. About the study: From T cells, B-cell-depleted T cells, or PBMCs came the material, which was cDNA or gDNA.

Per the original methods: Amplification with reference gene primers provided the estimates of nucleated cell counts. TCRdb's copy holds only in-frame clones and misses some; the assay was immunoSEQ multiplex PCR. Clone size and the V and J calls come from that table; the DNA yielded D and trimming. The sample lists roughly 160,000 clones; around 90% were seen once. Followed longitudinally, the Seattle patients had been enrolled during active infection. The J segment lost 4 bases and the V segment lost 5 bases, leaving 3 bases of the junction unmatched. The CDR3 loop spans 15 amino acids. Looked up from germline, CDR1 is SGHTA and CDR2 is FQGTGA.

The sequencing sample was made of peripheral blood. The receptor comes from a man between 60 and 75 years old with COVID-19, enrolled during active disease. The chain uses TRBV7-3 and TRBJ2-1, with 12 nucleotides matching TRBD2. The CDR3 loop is CASSPTSGGYNEQFF. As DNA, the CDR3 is TGTGCCAGCAGCCCGACTAGCGGGGGTTACAATGAGCAGTTCTTC.